Following are 28 T cell receptor beta chains from one sample sequenced in a study of T cell responses to AZD1222 COVID-19 vaccine. Generated by immunoSEQ multiplex PCR, the TCRdb table keeps only in-frame clones and is missing some. The repertoire holds around 95,000 clones, with approximately 90% as singletons. Sequenced here: peripheral blood, sampled on day 0 of AZD1222 vaccination. Source of these receptors: an adult in good health.

The chain carries TRBV7-6 and TRBJ1-5, with TRBD1 matching over 7 bases. The CDR3 spans 15 residues. With 1 base clipped from V and 6 bases from J, the junction kept 6 bases outside the gene matches. The V gene's germline CDR1 is SGHVS and CDR2 FNYEAQ. CDR3 bases: TGTGCCAGCAGCTTAGGAGGGGGCGGGGGTCAGCCCCAGCATTTT. Amino acids: CASSLGGGGGQPQHF.

The chain carries TRBV5-8 and TRBJ1-2; D possibly corresponds to TRBD1 (5 bases). CDR3 size: 13 residues. Germline assignment: CDR1 SGHTS and CDR2 YDEGEE. Trimming took 2 bases from V and 8 from J, leaving 13 bases between them. The CDR3 nucleotides are TGTGCCAGCAGCTTTCCGGGGGTGAGGGGCTACACCTTC. It codes for CASSFPGVRGYTF.

This chain joins TRBV6-2 or TRBV6-3 and TRBJ1-2, with TRBD1 as a possible D gene (6 bases). V was trimmed by 5 bases and J by 8 bases, leaving 12 bases between them. CDR1 is MNHEY, CDR2 SVGEGT, per germline. This CDR3 has 12 residues. CDR3 sequence (DNA): TGTGCCAGCAGTCCCGCGGGGGCGGGCTACACCTTC. Its translation: CASSPAGAGYTF.

This chain joins TRBV29-1 and TRBJ2-1, with D possibly TRBD2 on 5 matching bases. CDR1 is SQVTM, CDR2 ANQGSEA, per germline. The length of the CDR3 is 11 residues. V lost 6 bases and J lost 6, with 9 bases in between. The CDR3 is CSVDLINEQFF. Here the CDR3 DNA reads TGCAGCGTGGACTTAATCAATGAGCAGTTCTTC.

The V and J genes are TRBV5-1 and TRBJ1-2; D possibly corresponds to TRBD1 (6 bases). CDR3 length: 15 residues. Trimming took 4 bases from V and 8 from J, leaving 21 bases between them. The germline gives CDR1 SGHRS, CDR2 YFSETQ. For the CDR3, the DNA is TGCGCCAGCAGCCTACAGGACAGACTCACGGGCGGCTACACCTTC. Translating gives CASSLQDRLTGGYTF. The whole variable domain, remainder taken from reference TRBV5-1 and TRBJ1-2, is KAGVTQTPRYLIKTRGQQVTLSCSPISGHRSVSWYQQTPGQGLQFLFEYFSETQRNKGNFPGRFSGRQFSNSRSEMNVSTLELGDSALYLCASSLQDRLTGGYTFGSGTRLTVV.

The chain carries TRBV6-6 and TRBJ1-5; 9 positions agree with TRBD1. The CDR3 runs to 13 residues. Germline V gives CDR1 MNHNY, CDR2 SVGAGI (reference sequence). The junction had 7 bases not matched to a gene; V was cut back by 10 bases and J by 6 bases. In nucleotides, the CDR3 is TGTGCCACCGGGACAGGGAGAATTCAGCCCCAGCATTTT. Protein product: CATGTGRIQPQHF.

This rearrangement joins TRBV29-1 to TRBJ2-2; possible D gene TRBD1, 6 bases. Per the germline V gene, CDR1 is SQVTM and CDR2 is ANQGSEA. This CDR3 is 14 amino acids long. Deletions cut 5 bases from V and 4 bases from J, with 14 bases between. The CDR3 region is CSVSRTVGTGELFF. In DNA, the CDR3 is TGCAGCGTTTCAAGGACAGTCGGCACCGGGGAGCTGTTTTTT.

V is TRBV7-3 and J is TRBJ1-1; 7 bases agree with TRBD1. The CDR3 loop spans 15 amino acids. CDR1 and CDR2 (germline): SGHTA, FQGTGA. V lost 5 bases and J lost 1; bases outside the gene matches: 7. In DNA form, the CDR3 reads TGTGCCAGCAGCCTCAATGGACAGGAGAACACTGAAGCTTTCTTT. It specifies CASSLNGQENTEAFF.

The J gene is TRBJ2-7, the V gene TRBV6-2 or TRBV6-3; D gene unclear. Trimming pared 0 bases from V and 6 bases from J, leaving 3 bases between. The CDR3 runs 11 residues. Germline V lookup: CDR1 MNHEY, CDR2 SVGEGT. The CDR3 spells CASSYSVEQYF. CDR3 bases: TGTGCCAGCAGTTACTCGGTCGAGCAGTACTTC.

This rearrangement joins TRBV6-5 to TRBJ1-2; D remains unclear. V lost 7 bases to trimming and J lost 0 bases, with 12 bases between them. Per the germline V gene, CDR1 is MNHEY and CDR2 is SVGAGI. The CDR3 consists of 14 residues. CDR3 in DNA: TGTGCCAGCACCGAGGGTTCCACTAACTATGGCTACACCTTC. It yields the protein CASTEGSTNYGYTF.

A word on this clone: This same CDR3 is encoded by further DNA sequences in the sample. The rearrangement uses TRBV11-3 and TRBJ1-1; D not resolved. CDR1 and CDR2 from the germline V gene are SGHNT and YENEEA. V lost 1 base and J lost 0, with 3 bases in between. The CDR3 sequence is 13 residues long. This CDR3 is CASSLGLNTEAFF. CDR3 DNA: TGTGCCAGCAGCTTAGGTTTGAACACTGAAGCTTTCTTT.

The chain's CDR3 is CASSSIIGRTGRLYGYTF. In DNA, the CDR3 is TGTGCCAGTAGTTCCATTATAGGACGGACAGGCCGCCTCTATGGCTACACCTTC. The V and J genes are TRBV19 and TRBJ1-2; TRBD1 agrees at 7 bases. Germline CDR1 reads LNHDA; CDR2 reads SQIVND (reference sequence). The CDR3 length is 18 residues. With 5 bases clipped from V and 4 bases from J, the junction kept 19 bases outside the gene matches.

The V and J genes are TRBV3-1 (or the pseudogene TRBV3-2) and TRBJ1-6, with D perhaps TRBD1 (6 bases). The CDR3 has 16 amino acids. Germline CDR1 LGHDT, CDR2 YNNKEL (reference sequence). V was shortened by 8 bases and J by 1 base, with 15 bases between the two germline ends. Here the CDR3 reads CASGGKGGSYNSPLHF. The CDR3 DNA follows: TGTGCCAGCGGGGGGAAGGGGGGTTCCTATAATTCACCCCTCCACTTT.

V and J are TRBV28 and TRBJ2-7; 9 bases align to TRBD1. The length of the CDR3 is 16 residues. Trimming took 5 bases from V and 7 from J; bases not matched to a gene: 15. Germline V lookup: CDR1 MDHEN, CDR2 SYDVKM. This chain's CDR3 is CASSPLAGTGSAEQYF. The DNA for the CDR3 is TGTGCCAGCAGTCCCCTCGCCGGGACAGGGTCCGCGGAGCAGTACTTC.

The rearrangement links TRBV6-5 to TRBJ2-2; D may be TRBD1 (6 bases). This CDR3 region has 13 residues. Germline CDR1 is MNHEY and CDR2 is SVGAGI. Trimming pared 9 bases from V and 7 bases from J, leaving 15 bases between. The CDR3 DNA follows: TGTGCCAGTTCAAGGGGGAACCTCGGGGAGCTGTTTTTT. This sequence encodes CASSRGNLGELFF.

The chain joins TRBV2 to TRBJ2-3; the D gene is possibly TRBD1 (7 bases). Germline V gives CDR1 SNHLY, CDR2 FYNNEI. This CDR3 spans 16 amino acids. V lost 5 bases, J lost 2 bases, and 17 bases lay in between. The CDR3 region has the DNA TGTGCCAGCAGTCCCAGGGGGGTCGGGATCACAGATACGCAGTATTTT. Protein product: CASSPRGVGITDTQYF.

V gene TRBV7-2 combines with J gene TRBJ2-7, with D perhaps being TRBD1 or TRBD2 (5 bases each). The germline V gene has CDR1 SGHTA and CDR2 FQGNSA. With 6 bases removed from V and 5 bases from J, the gap between germline ends came to 20 bases. The CDR3 is 15 amino acids. CDR3 bases: TGTGCCAGCAGGCAATCGTGGGGCAGGGAGCACGAGCAGTACTTC. It translates to CASRQSWGREHEQYF. The full variable domain, rest sourced from reference TRBV7-2 and TRBJ2-7, is GAGVSQSPSNKVTEKGKDVELRCDPISGHTALYWYRQSLGQGLEFLIYFQGNSAPDKSGLPSDRFSAERTGGSVSTLTIQRTQQEDSAVYLCASRQSWGREHEQYFGPGTRLTVT.

The chain has TRBV5-4 and TRBJ2-5, with D hard to call. Trimming left V 0 bases short and J 5 bases short, with 8 bases between. The germline V gene encodes CDR1 SGHNT and CDR2 YYREEE (reference sequence). The length of the CDR3 is 13 residues. Here the CDR3 DNA reads TGTGCCAGCAGCTTGGTTCCAGCTGAGACCCAGTACTTC. Encoded protein: CASSLVPAETQYF.

The rearrangement links TRBV7-9 to TRBJ1-6; unclear D gene. Between the trimmed V and J ends, which lost 8 bases and 9 bases, there was a span of 14 bases. CDR1 and CDR2 (germline): SEHNR, FQNEAQ (reference sequence). This CDR3 has 13 residues. CDR3 nucleotides: TGTGCCAGCGATTCAGGCAGCAGTTCACCCCTCCACTTT. This codes for CASDSGSSSPLHF.

The CDR3 loop is CASSLAGDRSYEQYF. The CDR3 DNA follows: TGTGCCAGCAGCTTGGCGGGGGACAGGTCATACGAGCAGTACTTC. This rearrangement joins TRBV7-8 to TRBJ2-7, with D possibly TRBD1 on 8 matching bases. V gave up 3 bases and J gave up 4 bases, with 16 bases separating them. Germline V gene sequence: CDR1 SGHVS, CDR2 FQNEAQ. This CDR3 is built from 15 residues.

The chain uses TRBV5-1 and TRBJ2-7; possible D gene TRBD2, 5 bases. Germline loops: CDR1 SGHRS, CDR2 YFSETQ. The germline V and J ends were trimmed by 4 bases and 6 bases, with 20 bases remaining between them. This CDR3 is built from 15 residues. The DNA for the CDR3 is TGCGCCAGCAGCCTGAACCCGACGGCGGGCAGCGAGCAGTACTTC. Its protein product is CASSLNPTAGSEQYF.

The V gene is TRBV19, the J gene TRBJ1-5; D uncertain. Germline V gene data show CDR1 as LNHDA and CDR2 as SQIVND (reference sequence). The CDR3 is 16 residues long. Trimming removed 4 bases from V and 7 bases from J, with 20 bases in between. The CDR3 sequence is CASSTPSQPGGQPQHF. In DNA form, the CDR3 reads TGTGCCAGTAGTACCCCCTCCCAACCAGGTGGCCAGCCCCAGCATTTT.

The CDR3 bases are TGTGCCAGCAGCCCCTCCCCCAATAGCGGGGGGCCGACAGATACGCAGTATTTT. Translated: CASSPSPNSGGPTDTQYF. The J gene is TRBJ2-3, the V gene TRBV4-2; 10 nucleotides agree with TRBD2. There are 18 residues in the CDR3. V was clipped by 4 bases and J by 3 bases; unmatched bases: 13. The germline CDR1 and CDR2 sequences are LGHNA and YNFKEQ.

This chain links TRBV4-3 with TRBJ1-2; no reliable D call. Germline loops: CDR1 LGHNA, CDR2 YSLEER. The CDR3 is 15 residues long. Trimming left V 3 bases short and J 3 bases short, with 14 bases between. Here the CDR3 DNA reads TGCGCCAGCAGCCAGGGCACGGGCCGGGACTATGGCTACACCTTC. This encodes CASSQGTGRDYGYTF.

This clone was counted a single time. The V gene is TRBV30, the J gene TRBJ1-3; D gene uncertain. V was clipped by 7 bases and J by 2 bases, with 12 bases between them. The germline V gene encodes CDR1 GTSNPN and CDR2 SVGIG (reference sequence). The CDR3 sequence is 13 residues long. The chain's CDR3 is CALRGGAGNTIYF. DNA of the CDR3: TGTGCCTTACGTGGTGGCGCTGGAAACACCATATATTTT.

The J gene is TRBJ1-2, the V gene TRBV12-3 or TRBV12-4; D is unresolved. The V gene lost 1 base and the J gene lost 8 bases, with 11 bases spanning the gap. The CDR3 contains 13 residues. CDR3 sequence (DNA): TGTGCCAGCAGTTTAGGGGGTTGGCAGGGCTACACCTTC. It is translated as CASSLGGWQGYTF.

The chain combines TRBV10-2 with TRBJ1-1; 10 nucleotides line up with TRBD1. This CDR3 is built from 18 residues. The trim removed 2 bases at V and 11 bases at J, leaving 20 bases unmatched. Germline CDR1 reads WSHSY; CDR2 reads SAAADI. The CDR3 protein is CASSEVTGQGHLIGMAFF. The CDR3 DNA follows: TGCGCCAGCAGTGAGGTAACGGGACAGGGGCATCTCATAGGGATGGCTTTCTTT.

This clone was counted a few times. The chain couples TRBV3-1 (or the pseudogene TRBV3-2) to TRBJ2-3, with D tentatively TRBD2 (8 bases). The CDR3 extends over 16 amino acids. The germline V gene has CDR1 LGHDT and CDR2 YNNKEL (reference sequence). Trimming took 4 bases from V and 7 from J, leaving 21 bases between them. CDR3 sequence (DNA): TGTGCCAGCAGCCCAGGGGGACTAGGGCTCGGATATACGCAGTATTTT. Translated, it gives CASSPGGLGLGYTQYF.